This TCR beta chain was sequenced for a study of beta chain features in type 1 diabetes. The V and J ends lost 2 bases and 0 bases, in that order; junction bases with no gene match: 4. The CDR3 sequence is 16 residues long. Germline CDR1 and CDR2: SGHRS and YFSETQ. This clone was observed a few times. The entirety of the isolated RNA underwent reverse transcription, so expressed TCRB transcripts were sequenced. Profiled with immunoSEQ multiplex PCR; TCRdb holds only in-frame clones, not every one. The sample records roughly 140,000 clones, around 8% being singletons. The sequence was collected from a man younger than 35 in good health. The chain is built from TRBV5-1 and TRBJ2-4; 8 bases agree with TRBD1. The sample was central memory CD4+ T cells from blood. The CDR3 sequence is CASSLSGGEAKNIQYF. The CDR3 DNA reads as TGCGCCAGCAGCTTATCAGGGGGCGAAGCCAAAAACATTCAGTACTTC.